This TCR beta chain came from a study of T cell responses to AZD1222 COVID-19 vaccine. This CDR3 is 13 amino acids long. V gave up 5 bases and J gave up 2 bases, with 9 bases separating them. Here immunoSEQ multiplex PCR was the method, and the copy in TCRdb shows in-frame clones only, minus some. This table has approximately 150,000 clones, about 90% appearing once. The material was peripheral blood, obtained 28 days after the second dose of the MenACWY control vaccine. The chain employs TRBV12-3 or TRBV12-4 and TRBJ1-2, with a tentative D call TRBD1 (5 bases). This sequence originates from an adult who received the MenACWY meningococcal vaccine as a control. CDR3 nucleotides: TGTGCCAGCAGTCCCCCAGGGAACTATGGCTACACCTTC. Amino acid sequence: CASSPPGNYGYTF.